This T cell receptor beta chain was profiled in a study of blood T cell repertoires in COVID-19. About the study: The samples span acute and convalescent COVID-19 from the United States, Italy and Spain.

Original handling: For nucleated cells, counts were estimated from reference gene primer amplification. Produced via immunoSEQ multiplex PCR; TCRdb's table is partial and in-frame only. V, J and clone size derive from that table, while D and trimming were established from the DNA sequence. The table includes some 350,000 clones, about 86% detected once. The TCR was taken from a man aged 30-40 years with active or convalescent COVID-19. The sequenced sample was peripheral blood.

The chain's CDR3 is CASRAGNSPLHF. CDR3 nucleotide sequence: TGTGCCAGTAGGGCAGGCAATTCACCCCTCCACTTT. This chain links TRBV19 with TRBJ1-6; the D is unclear. V lost 6 bases, J lost 7 bases, and 7 bases lay in between. The CDR3 has 12 residues. Germline V gives CDR1 LNHDA, CDR2 SQIVND (reference sequence). The full variable domain, its missing parts supplied by reference TRBV19 and TRBJ1-6, is DGGITQSPKYLFRKEGQNVTLSCEQNLNHDAMYWYRQDPGQGLRLIYYSQIVNDFQKGDIAEGYSVSREKKESFPLTVTSAQKNPTAFYLCASRAGNSPLHFGNGTRLTVT.